The T cell receptor (beta chain) described here comes from a study of control samples from healthy donors and cancer patients. The CDR3 length is 15 residues. The V gene end was trimmed by 3 bases and the J gene end by 6 bases; junction bases not matched to a gene: 8. CDR1 KGHDR and CDR2 SFDVKD come from the germline V gene. Libraries were prepared by immunoSEQ multiplex PCR; TCRdb keeps only in-frame clonotypes and omits some of them. The profile shows 140,000 or so clones, about 90% of them singletons. The V and J genes are TRBV24-1 and TRBJ2-7; 9 bases match TRBD1. What was sequenced was blood. The sequence derives from a man aged 25 to 45 in good health. The CDR3 region has the DNA TGTGCCACCAGTGATGAGGGACAGGGCTCCGCCGAGCAGTACTTC. Its translation: CATSDEGQGSAEQYF.